The 3 T cell receptor beta chains presented below share a single source sample, sequenced in a study of cytomegalovirus exposure and HLA in healthy donors. The PCR made use of 60 Vbeta and 13 Jbeta primers. Using immunoSEQ multiplex PCR, the repertoire was profiled, and TCRdb retains in-frame clones only, with some absent. The sample records roughly 130,000 clones, roughly 82% being singletons. The specimen was PBMCs. Receptors were obtained from a male donor in good health and CMV-seropositive.

V usage is TRBV28 and J usage is TRBJ2-5, with TRBD1 matching over 10 bases. Trimming at V came to 5 bases and at J to 2 bases, leaving 11 bases not matched to a gene. The CDR3 is 17 residues long. Germline-derived CDR1 and CDR2 are MDHEN and SYDVKM. CDR3 sequence (DNA): TGTGCCAGCAGTCAACCGGGACAGGGGTGGGGGCAAGAGACCCAGTACTTC. This gives the protein CASSQPGQGWGQETQYF.

This clone has a single count. The rearrangement uses TRBV6-5 and TRBJ1-4; 7 bases fit TRBD1. The CDR3 consists of 14 residues. The trim removed 4 bases at V and 7 bases at J, leaving 6 bases unmatched. CDR1 is MNHEY, CDR2 SVGAGI, per germline. CDR3 nucleotides: TGTGCCAGCAGTTCAGGGGGACAGCGTGAAAAACTGTTTTTT. Residues: CASSSGGQREKLFF.

Comments on this clone: One end of the junction fails to match germline, which may point to a read error. This chain connects TRBV5-1 to TRBJ1-1; TRBD1 agrees at 7 bases. The CDR3 is made up of 14 amino acids. Germline values: CDR1 SGHRS, CDR2 YFSETQ. The DNA of the CDR3 is TGCGCCAGCAGCCTGCAGACAGGGAACCCTGAAGCTTTCTTT. Amino acid sequence: CASSLQTGNPEAFF.